These T cell receptor beta chains were read from a single sample in a study of beta chain features in type 1 diabetes. Measured with immunoSEQ multiplex PCR; TCRdb has only the in-frame clones, and not every one. Altogether 300,000 to 400,000 clones are present, 10% to 15% being singletons, with the ten largest covering about 0.017%. The sequenced sample was naive CD4+ T cells from blood. Every receptor here comes from a young man in good health. CDR3s include the opening cysteine and the closing phenylalanine or tryptophan. D genes are given only for firm matches. Clone size, where shown, is once, few, many, or a class for clones that have expanded.

D gene	clone size	V gene	J gene	CDR3 protein	CDR3 DNA
TRBD2	few	TRBV5-1	TRBJ2-3	CASSLRASGSSDTQYF	TGCGCCAGCAGCTTGCGCGCTAGCGGGAGTTCAGATACGCAGTATTTT
TRBD1	few	TRBV27	TRBJ2-7	CASSPQSGTGNYEQYF	TGTGCCAGCAGCCCCCAGAGTGGGACAGGGAACTACGAGCAGTACTTC
TRBD1	few	TRBV5-1	TRBJ2-7	CASSQTGYEQYF	TGCGCCAGCAGCCAGACAGGGTACGAGCAGTACTTC
.	.	TRBV29-1	TRBJ2-7	CSVERAGSYEQYF	TGCAGCGTTGAACGAGCAGGGTCCTACGAGCAGTACTTC
TRBD1	few	TRBV7-9	TRBJ1-4	CASSLATGLNEKLFF	TGTGCCAGCAGCTTAGCGACAGGGCTGAATGAAAAACTGTTTTTT
.	.	TRBV7-9	TRBJ2-3	CASSGAQGPGTDTQYF	TGTGCCAGCAGCGGGGCTCAGGGGCCTGGCACAGATACGCAGTATTTT
.	few	TRBV7-9	TRBJ1-5	CASSPDRSNQPQHF	TGTGCCAGCAGCCCGGACAGAAGCAATCAGCCCCAGCATTTT
.	.	TRBV30	TRBJ1-1	CAWSVAARGTEAFF	TGTGCCTGGAGTGTCGCAGCCCGCGGCACTGAAGCTTTCTTT
.	.	TRBV30	TRBJ1-5	CAWSGGLGFHQPQHF	TGTGCCTGGAGCGGGGGTTTGGGCTTCCATCAGCCCCAGCATTTT
.	.	TRBV7-2	TRBJ2-1	CASSLTNNEQFF	TGTGCCAGCAGCCTGACTAACAATGAGCAGTTCTTC
TRBD1	.	TRBV5-1	TRBJ2-1	CASSRRPGGYSSSYNEQFF	TGCGCCAGCAGCCGCAGGCCAGGGGGCTACTCGAGCTCCTACAATGAGCAGTTCTTC
.	.	TRBV15	TRBJ1-6	CATRISQRRGNSPLHF	TGTGCCACCAGAATTAGTCAGCGGCGGGGGAATTCACCCCTCCACTTT
.	few	TRBV9	TRBJ2-7	CASSVGLGSPYEQYF	TGTGCCAGCAGCGTAGGTCTTGGCAGTCCCTACGAGCAGTACTTC
TRBD1	.	TRBV7-2	TRBJ2-5	CASSYSGGSETQYF	TGTGCCAGCAGCTATTCAGGGGGCTCTGAGACCCAGTACTTC
.	few	TRBV6-6	TRBJ2-2	CASSYVGGDTGELFF	TGTGCCAGCAGTTATGTAGGCGGGGACACCGGGGAGCTGTTTTTT
TRBD1	few	TRBV28	TRBJ1-2	CASSLEGAMGYTF	TGTGCCAGCAGTTTGGAGGGGGCGATGGGCTACACCTTC
TRBD1	.	TRBV7-2	TRBJ2-7	CASSAYIWGTGNHEQYF	TGTGCCAGCAGCGCGTACATCTGGGGGACAGGGAACCACGAGCAGTACTTC
.	few	TRBV6-1	TRBJ2-4	CASSEFQGFRNIQYF	TGTGCCAGCAGTGAATTCCAGGGATTCCGGAACATTCAGTACTTC
TRBD1	.	TRBV19	TRBJ2-5	CASSRQTGGIGETQYF	TGTGCCAGTAGTAGGCAGACAGGGGGCATCGGAGAGACCCAGTACTTC
.	few	TRBV30	TRBJ2-1	CAWSADSYNEQFF	TGTGCCTGGAGTGCCGACAGCTACAATGAGCAGTTCTTC
TRBD2	.	TRBV10-3	TRBJ2-5	CAISAGTKETQYF	TGTGCCATCAGTGCCGGGACTAAAGAGACCCAGTACTTC
TRBD1	.	TRBV7-7	TRBJ2-2	CASSFGQGSTGELFF	TGTGCTAGCAGCTTTGGACAGGGATCCACCGGGGAGCTGTTTTTT
.	.	TRBV20-1	TRBJ2-7	CSAREVDEQYF	TGCAGTGCTAGAGAAGTAGACGAGCAGTACTTC
.	.	TRBV2	TRBJ2-7	CASSGQGKDEQYF	TGTGCCAGCAGTGGGCAGGGTAAAGACGAGCAGTACTTC
.	.	TRBV19	TRBJ1-5	CASSNTGNQPQHF	TGTGCCAGTAGCAATACAGGGAATCAGCCCCAGCATTTT
TRBD1	few	TRBV15	TRBJ1-2	CATRLGQYNYGYTF	TGTGCCACCAGGCTGGGACAGTATAACTATGGCTACACCTTC
.	few	TRBV6-1	TRBJ2-7	CAGRRSGTYEQYF	TGTGCCGGCCGCCGGTCGGGTACCTACGAGCAGTACTTC
.	.	TRBV5-1	TRBJ1-5	CASSLVRVSNQPQHF	TGCGCCAGCAGCTTAGTTCGGGTCAGCAATCAGCCCCAGCATTTT
TRBD1	few	TRBV18	TRBJ1-1	CASSQQGANTEAFF	TGTGCCAGCTCACAACAGGGGGCGAACACTGAAGCTTTCTTT
TRBD2	few	TRBV9	TRBJ2-1	CASSGIAGGLHEQFF	TGTGCCAGCAGCGGTATAGCGGGAGGACTCCATGAGCAGTTCTTC
.	.	TRBV14	TRBJ2-2	CASSQEQRIELFF	TGTGCCAGCAGCCAAGAACAGCGGATAGAGCTGTTTTTT
.	few	TRBV7-9	TRBJ1-2	CASSLAAALSDGYTF	TGTGCCAGCAGCTTGGCGGCCGCGTTAAGTGATGGCTACACCTTC
TRBD2	few	TRBV28	TRBJ2-7	CASYHQRSGTYEQYF	TGTGCCAGCTACCACCAGAGGAGCGGGACCTACGAGCAGTACTTC
.	many	TRBV30	TRBJ2-1	CAWSVGGEQFF	TGTGCCTGGAGTGTAGGAGGTGAGCAGTTCTTC
TRBD2	.	TRBV6-1	TRBJ2-5	CASRAGGGRETQYF	TGTGCCAGCCGAGCGGGGGGCGGGCGGGAGACCCAGTACTTC
.	few	TRBV7-2	TRBJ2-6	CASSPLSGANVLTF	TGTGCCAGCAGCCCGTTGTCTGGGGCCAACGTCCTGACTTTC
TRBD2	.	TRBV4-1	TRBJ2-7	CASSLFPSGGTYEQYF	TGCGCCAGCAGCCTCTTCCCTAGCGGGGGGACCTACGAGCAGTACTTC
.	few	TRBV19	TRBJ2-6	CASSIVGRSGANVLTF	TGTGCCAGTAGTATAGTTGGGCGCTCTGGGGCCAACGTCCTGACTTTC
TRBD1	few	TRBV4-3	TRBJ2-7	CASSQVDRASYEQYF	TGCGCCAGCAGCCAGGTGGACAGGGCATCCTACGAGCAGTACTTC
.	.	TRBV4-2	TRBJ1-1	CASSHRGSTEAFF	TGTGCCAGCAGCCATAGGGGTAGCACTGAAGCTTTCTTT
TRBD1	.	TRBV6-1	TRBJ2-7	CASRTGQGPYEQYF	TGTGCCAGCAGGACGGGACAGGGACCCTACGAGCAGTACTTC
.	.	TRBV7-9	TRBJ2-1	CASSLGSTLSPFF	TGTGCCAGCAGCTTAGGTAGCACCCTTTCTCCGTTCTTC
.	.	TRBV7-8	TRBJ2-7	CASSLAGGLTYEQYF	TGTGCCAGCAGCTTAGCGGGGGGTCTAACCTACGAGCAGTACTTC
.	few	TRBV28	TRBJ2-7	CASSLGPLYEQYF	TGTGCCAGCAGCCTTGGGCCCCTCTACGAGCAGTACTTC
TRBD2	.	TRBV9	TRBJ2-1	CASSPRRIAGGYEQFF	TGTGCCAGCAGCCCCCGTCGGATAGCGGGAGGCTATGAGCAGTTCTTC
.	few	TRBV4-3	TRBJ2-6	CASSQGAGGSGANVLTF	TGCGCCAGCAGCCAAGGGGCCGGGGGCTCTGGGGCCAACGTCCTGACTTTC
TRBD1	.	TRBV7-9	TRBJ1-2	CAGRTGEGGYTF	TGTGCCGGCCGGACAGGGGAAGGGGGCTACACCTTC
.	.	TRBV5-6	TRBJ2-1	CASSLEVAEYNEQFF	TGTGCCAGCAGCTTGGAAGTAGCGGAGTACAATGAGCAGTTCTTC
.	.	TRBV30	TRBJ1-3	CAWSPVGNTIYF	TGTGCCTGGAGTCCCGTTGGAAACACCATATATTTT
TRBD2	.	TRBV4-2	TRBJ2-2	CASSQDPSGGANTGELFF	TGTGCCAGCAGCCAAGACCCTAGCGGGGGGGCAAACACCGGGGAGCTGTTTTTT
TRBD2	few	TRBV29-1	TRBJ2-1	CSAGGLAGYEQFF	TGCAGCGCCGGGGGACTAGCGGGATATGAGCAGTTCTTC